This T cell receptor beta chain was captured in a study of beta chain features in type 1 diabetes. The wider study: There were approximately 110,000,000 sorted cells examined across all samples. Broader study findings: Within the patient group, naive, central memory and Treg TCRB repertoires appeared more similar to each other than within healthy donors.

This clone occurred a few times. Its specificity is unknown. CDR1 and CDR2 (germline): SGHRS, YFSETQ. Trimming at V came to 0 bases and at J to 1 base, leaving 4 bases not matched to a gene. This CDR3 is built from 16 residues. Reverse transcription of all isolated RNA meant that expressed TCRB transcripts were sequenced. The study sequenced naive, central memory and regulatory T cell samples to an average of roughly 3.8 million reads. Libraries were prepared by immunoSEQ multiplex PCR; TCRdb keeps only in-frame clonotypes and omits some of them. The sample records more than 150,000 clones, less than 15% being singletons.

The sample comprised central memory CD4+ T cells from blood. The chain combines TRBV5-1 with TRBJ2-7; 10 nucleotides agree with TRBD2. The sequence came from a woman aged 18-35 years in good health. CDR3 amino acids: CASSLASGSLSYEQYF. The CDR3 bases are TGCGCCAGCAGCTTGGCTAGCGGGAGTCTATCCTACGAGCAGTACTTC.